The rows below give T cell receptor beta chains drawn from one sample of a study of identical twins. TCRdb used MiXCR to reprocess the 5' RACE reads, holding one entry per CDR3 protein. The sample carries roughly 770,000 distinct CDR3 sequences, over 15% recorded once. This sample was shared with a second study, whose subject was T cells expressing NK-cell markers.

Sequenced input: PBMCs. These receptors all stem from a woman between 18 and 30 years old in good health. The CDR3 runs from the conserved cysteine through the conserved F or W. Each record gives: D gene, clone size, J gene, V gene, CDR3 DNA, CDR3 protein. The D gene is left open where the match is weak. Size is stated for part of the rows, as once, few or many counts, or as a class when the clone is expanded.

D gene: .; clone size: .; J gene: TRBJ2-7; V gene: TRBV5-5; CDR3 DNA: TGTGCCAGCAGCCAGGGCTTGGGGATCTCCTACGAGCAGTACTTC; CDR3 protein: CASSQGLGISYEQYF
D gene: .; clone size: many; J gene: TRBJ2-1; V gene: TRBV7-3; CDR3 DNA: TGTGCCAGCAGCTTCAACGACGATGGCTACAATGAGCAGTTCTTC; CDR3 protein: CASSFNDDGYNEQFF
D gene: .; clone size: .; J gene: TRBJ2-3; V gene: TRBV4-2; CDR3 DNA: TGTGCCAGCAGCCCGGGGCTCTCATCCTCCACAGATACGCAGTATTTT; CDR3 protein: CASSPGLSSSTDTQYF
D gene: TRBD1; clone size: .; J gene: TRBJ1-2; V gene: TRBV12-3/TRBV12-4; CDR3 DNA: TGTGCCAGCATCAACAGGGGGCTCGATGGCTACACCTTC; CDR3 protein: CASINRGLDGYTF
D gene: .; clone size: .; J gene: TRBJ2-6; V gene: TRBV28; CDR3 DNA: TGTGCCGGATCCTTCGGGGGCTCTGGGGCCAACGTCCTGACTTTC; CDR3 protein: CAGSFGGSGANVLTF
D gene: TRBD2; clone size: few; J gene: TRBJ2-1; V gene: TRBV20-1; CDR3 DNA: TGCAGTGCAGAGCTGGGGCTAGCGGGAGGGAGTGAGCAGTTCTTC; CDR3 protein: CSAELGLAGGSEQFF
D gene: TRBD2; clone size: few; J gene: TRBJ2-1; V gene: TRBV12-3/TRBV12-4; CDR3 DNA: TGTGCCAGCAGGCCGAGCGGGAGGGCCGGCAATGAGCAGTTCTTC; CDR3 protein: CASRPSGRAGNEQFF
D gene: .; clone size: .; J gene: TRBJ1-1; V gene: TRBV7-9; CDR3 DNA: TGTGCCAGCAGCTTAGTGGATCGGGGGCCGAGGACTGAAGCTTTCTTT; CDR3 protein: CASSLVDRGPRTEAFF
D gene: .; clone size: few; J gene: TRBJ2-3; V gene: TRBV6-2/TRBV6-3; CDR3 DNA: TGTGCCAGCAGTTCCCGTATGATCACAGATACGCAGTATTTT; CDR3 protein: CASSSRMITDTQYF
D gene: TRBD1; clone size: .; J gene: TRBJ2-5; V gene: TRBV3-1; CDR3 DNA: TGTGCCAGCAGCCTAATCTACATCACAGGGGGAGAGACCCAGTACTTC; CDR3 protein: CASSLIYITGGETQYF
D gene: .; clone size: few; J gene: TRBJ2-1; V gene: TRBV3-1; CDR3 DNA: TGTGCCAGCAGCCAGACGGGGGCGATCGTGAATGAGCAGTTCTTC; CDR3 protein: CASSQTGAIVNEQFF
D gene: TRBD2; clone size: .; J gene: TRBJ2-3; V gene: TRBV29-1; CDR3 DNA: TGCAGCGTAATACACCGAACAGCGGGACGCCCAGATACGCAGTATTTT; CDR3 protein: CSVIHRTAGRPDTQYF
D gene: .; clone size: .; J gene: TRBJ1-2; V gene: TRBV30; CDR3 DNA: TGTGCCTGGAGTGTCGCCGGGGGCTCTGGCTACACCTTC; CDR3 protein: CAWSVAGGSGYTF
D gene: .; clone size: .; J gene: TRBJ1-1; V gene: TRBV5-6; CDR3 DNA: TGTGCCAGCAGCTTGGCCGGAGATAATGAAGCTTTCTTT; CDR3 protein: CASSLAGDNEAFF
D gene: TRBD1; clone size: .; J gene: TRBJ1-1; V gene: TRBV20-1; CDR3 DNA: TGCAGTGCTAGAGTGGGGACAGGGGTGGGCACTGAAGCTTTCTTT; CDR3 protein: CSARVGTGVGTEAFF
D gene: .; clone size: .; J gene: TRBJ2-7; V gene: TRBV20-1; CDR3 DNA: TGCAGTGCTAGAGAAGTTTCCGGAGTCTACGAGCAGTACTTC; CDR3 protein: CSAREVSGVYEQYF
D gene: TRBD1; clone size: .; J gene: TRBJ1-5; V gene: TRBV7-2; CDR3 DNA: TGTGCCAGCAGCCAGCAAGGACAGGGGATAGGGCCCCAGCATTTT; CDR3 protein: CASSQQGQGIGPQHF
D gene: TRBD1; clone size: few; J gene: TRBJ2-2; V gene: TRBV5-6; CDR3 DNA: TGTGCCAGCAAAGGGACAGCGAACACCGGGGAGCTGTTTTTT; CDR3 protein: CASKGTANTGELFF
D gene: .; clone size: few; J gene: TRBJ1-2; V gene: TRBV20-1; CDR3 DNA: TGCAGTGCTAGAAATACAGGGTATGGCTACACCTTC; CDR3 protein: CSARNTGYGYTF
D gene: .; clone size: few; J gene: TRBJ1-4; V gene: TRBV18; CDR3 DNA: TGTGCCAGCTCACCGACAGGAGGGAGTGGGTACGAAAAACTGTTTTTT; CDR3 protein: CASSPTGGSGYEKLFF
D gene: .; clone size: .; J gene: TRBJ2-7; V gene: TRBV5-4; CDR3 DNA: TGTGCCAGCAGCTTGGAGGGGGGCCAGCTCGAGCAGTACTTC; CDR3 protein: CASSLEGGQLEQYF
D gene: TRBD2; clone size: few; J gene: TRBJ2-1; V gene: TRBV20-1; CDR3 DNA: TGCAGTGCTAGAGTTCGCGGGAGCTACAATGAGCAGTTCTTC; CDR3 protein: CSARVRGSYNEQFF
D gene: .; clone size: .; J gene: TRBJ2-1; V gene: TRBV5-1; CDR3 DNA: TGCGCCAGCAGCTTGGGTACCGCGCGGGAACCACATCGGAGCTCCTACAATGAGCAGTTCTTC; CDR3 protein: CASSLGTAREPHRSSYNEQFF
D gene: TRBD2; clone size: .; J gene: TRBJ2-3; V gene: TRBV20-1; CDR3 DNA: TGCAGTGCTAGGAGACTAGCGGGATTCATAGATACGCAGTATTTT; CDR3 protein: CSARRLAGFIDTQYF
D gene: .; clone size: few; J gene: TRBJ2-2; V gene: TRBV20-1; CDR3 DNA: TGCAGTGCTCCCGCGAACACCGGGGAGCTGTTTTTT; CDR3 protein: CSAPANTGELFF
D gene: TRBD2; clone size: many; J gene: TRBJ2-5; V gene: TRBV12-3/TRBV12-4; CDR3 DNA: TGTGCCAGTTCCCGGGGGGGCGGCGAGACCCAGTACTTC; CDR3 protein: CASSRGGGETQYF
D gene: .; clone size: few; J gene: TRBJ2-7; V gene: TRBV10-3; CDR3 DNA: TGTGCCATCAGTGAAGGTCAGGTTCACGAGCAGTACTTC; CDR3 protein: CAISEGQVHEQYF
D gene: .; clone size: .; J gene: TRBJ2-6; V gene: TRBV27; CDR3 DNA: TGTGCCAGCGGGTTACAAGGGGGGGCTGGGGCCAACGTCCTGACTTTC; CDR3 protein: CASGLQGGAGANVLTF
D gene: .; clone size: .; J gene: TRBJ2-3; V gene: TRBV6-4; CDR3 DNA: TGTGCCAGCAGTGACTCGCTGGGGATCTTTAGCACAGATACGCAGTATTTT; CDR3 protein: CASSDSLGIFSTDTQYF
D gene: TRBD2; clone size: few; J gene: TRBJ2-7; V gene: TRBV19; CDR3 DNA: TGTGCCAGTAGTATCTTCGGCGGGAGCCCCCACGAGCAGTACTTC; CDR3 protein: CASSIFGGSPHEQYF
D gene: .; clone size: many; J gene: TRBJ2-7; V gene: TRBV29-1; CDR3 DNA: TGCAGCGCGGGCCGGGACTACGAGCAGTACTTC; CDR3 protein: CSAGRDYEQYF
D gene: TRBD2; clone size: .; J gene: TRBJ2-3; V gene: TRBV5-1; CDR3 DNA: TGCGCCAGCAGCCCGAGGACAGAGCTAGCGGGGCAAAGTACGCAGTATTTT; CDR3 protein: CASSPRTELAGQSTQYF
D gene: .; clone size: .; J gene: TRBJ2-3; V gene: TRBV13; CDR3 DNA: TGTGCCAGCAGTTCCCGGGCGGGTCGGGTAGATACGCAGTATTTT; CDR3 protein: CASSSRAGRVDTQYF
D gene: .; clone size: .; J gene: TRBJ2-4; V gene: TRBV10-3; CDR3 DNA: TGTGCCATCAGTGGGGAGATAGCCAAAAACATTCAGTACTTC; CDR3 protein: CAISGEIAKNIQYF
D gene: TRBD1; clone size: .; J gene: TRBJ1-1; V gene: TRBV28; CDR3 DNA: TGTGCCAGCGTAGCCTTCCGGGACAGAGTCACTGAAGCTTTCTTT; CDR3 protein: CASVAFRDRVTEAFF
D gene: TRBD2; clone size: .; J gene: TRBJ2-6; V gene: TRBV20-1; CDR3 DNA: TGCAGTGCTCCAGGGACTAGCGGTTCGGGGGCCAACGTCCTGACTTTC; CDR3 protein: CSAPGTSGSGANVLTF
D gene: .; clone size: .; J gene: TRBJ2-7; V gene: TRBV5-1; CDR3 DNA: TGCGCCAGCAGCGTCAGGGGTAACTACGAGCAGTACTTC; CDR3 protein: CASSVRGNYEQYF
D gene: .; clone size: .; J gene: TRBJ1-1; V gene: TRBV7-9; CDR3 DNA: TGTGCCAGCAACCCCAAAGGTGGGACTGAAGCTTTCTTT; CDR3 protein: CASNPKGGTEAFF
D gene: .; clone size: .; J gene: TRBJ2-3; V gene: TRBV27; CDR3 DNA: TGTGCCAGCAGTTTATGGGCAGGGGCAGATACGCGGTATTTT; CDR3 protein: CASSLWAGADTRYF
D gene: .; clone size: many; J gene: TRBJ1-5; V gene: TRBV12-3/TRBV12-4; CDR3 DNA: TGTGCCAGCACTCGATTAGGGCCCCAGCATTTT; CDR3 protein: CASTRLGPQHF
D gene: .; clone size: many; J gene: TRBJ2-1; V gene: TRBV7-8; CDR3 DNA: TGTGCCAGCAGCCCGATGACTGAGCAGTTCTTC; CDR3 protein: CASSPMTEQFF
D gene: .; clone size: .; J gene: TRBJ1-5; V gene: TRBV20-1; CDR3 DNA: TGCAGTGTAAAGCGGGCGCCGAATCAGCCCCAGCATTTT; CDR3 protein: CSVKRAPNQPQHF
D gene: .; clone size: many; J gene: TRBJ1-6; V gene: TRBV5-1; CDR3 DNA: TGCGCCAGCAGCTTGTGGGACCGTGATTCACCCCTCCACTTT; CDR3 protein: CASSLWDRDSPLHF
D gene: TRBD2; clone size: many; J gene: TRBJ2-2; V gene: TRBV20-1; CDR3 DNA: TGCAGTGCTAGTTCAGCGGGAGTCAGGAACACCGGGGAGCTGTTTTTT; CDR3 protein: CSASSAGVRNTGELFF
D gene: TRBD1; clone size: .; J gene: TRBJ2-2; V gene: TRBV9; CDR3 DNA: TGTGCCAGCAGCCCCAGACAGGGGCGTCGAACCGGGGAGCTGTTTTTT; CDR3 protein: CASSPRQGRRTGELFF
D gene: .; clone size: .; J gene: TRBJ2-3; V gene: TRBV5-1; CDR3 DNA: TGCGCCAGCAGCGTCATAGGATTGAAGGGGGACTTCACAGATACGCAGTATTTT; CDR3 protein: CASSVIGLKGDFTDTQYF
D gene: .; clone size: .; J gene: TRBJ2-1; V gene: TRBV12-3/TRBV12-4; CDR3 DNA: TGTGCCAGCAGTTGGCGCGCAGGGGGGGATGAGCAGTTCTTC; CDR3 protein: CASSWRAGGDEQFF
D gene: .; clone size: few; J gene: TRBJ1-4; V gene: TRBV6-2/TRBV6-3; CDR3 DNA: TGTGCCAGCAGTGGTTACAGGACAACTAATGAAAAACTGTTTTTT; CDR3 protein: CASSGYRTTNEKLFF
D gene: .; clone size: .; J gene: TRBJ2-7; V gene: TRBV2; CDR3 DNA: TGTGCCAGCAGAGTTCTAAAGGACGAGCAGTACTTC; CDR3 protein: CASRVLKDEQYF
D gene: .; clone size: .; J gene: TRBJ2-2; V gene: TRBV5-8; CDR3 DNA: TGTGCCAGCAGACCCCGGATGACCACCGGGGAGCTGTTTTTT; CDR3 protein: CASRPRMTTGELFF
D gene: TRBD1; clone size: once; J gene: TRBJ2-5; V gene: TRBV5-5; CDR3 DNA: TGTGCCTGCAGCCCGGGGACAGGGACGCAAGAGACCCAGTACTTC; CDR3 protein: CACSPGTGTQETQYF
D gene: TRBD2; clone size: few; J gene: TRBJ2-3; V gene: TRBV12-3/TRBV12-4; CDR3 DNA: TGTGCCAGCAGTCCAAGACTAGCGGGAAGGACAGATACGCAGTATTTT; CDR3 protein: CASSPRLAGRTDTQYF
D gene: TRBD1; clone size: .; J gene: TRBJ2-5; V gene: TRBV19; CDR3 DNA: TGTGCCAGTAGGACAGGGGGCGCGGAGACCCAGTACTTC; CDR3 protein: CASRTGGAETQYF
D gene: .; clone size: few; J gene: TRBJ2-4; V gene: TRBV20-1; CDR3 DNA: TGCAGTGCCCCTATTGGAGGGGGAGAAAACATTCAGTACTTC; CDR3 protein: CSAPIGGGENIQYF
D gene: .; clone size: few; J gene: TRBJ2-7; V gene: TRBV5-1; CDR3 DNA: TGCGCCAGCAGTATATCGGACGGCTACGAGCAGTACTTC; CDR3 protein: CASSISDGYEQYF
D gene: TRBD1; clone size: .; J gene: TRBJ2-3; V gene: TRBV6-1; CDR3 DNA: TGTGCCAGCCGAGGACAGGGCCCAGATACGCAGTATTTT; CDR3 protein: CASRGQGPDTQYF
D gene: .; clone size: .; J gene: TRBJ2-6; V gene: TRBV29-1; CDR3 DNA: TGCAGCGCCGGAGGGGCCTCCGGGGCCAACGTCCTGACTTTC; CDR3 protein: CSAGGASGANVLTF